These 14 T cell receptor beta chains originate from one sample sequenced in a study of cytomegalovirus exposure and HLA in healthy donors. Primers: 60 Vbeta forward and 13 Jbeta reverse. Using immunoSEQ multiplex PCR, the repertoire was profiled, and TCRdb retains in-frame clones only, with some absent. Of about 110,000 clones detected, around three quarters appear once; the ten largest clones hold approximately 7.7%. Sequencing was done on a sample of PBMCs. These receptors all come from a woman aged 45-60 years in good health and CMV-seropositive.

This clone was recorded a few times. The rearrangement links TRBV4-3 to TRBJ2-4, with 11 nucleotides matching TRBD2. V dropped 0 bases and J dropped 12; count of bases not matched to a gene: 7. Germline V lookup: CDR1 LGHNA, CDR2 YSLEER. This CDR3 spans 15 amino acids. The CDR3 nucleotides are TGCGCCAGCAGCCAAGACCTAGCGGGAGGATACAGTCAGTACTTC. It translates to CASSQDLAGGYSQYF.

The chain recombines TRBV7-2 with TRBJ2-7; D perhaps matches TRBD2 (6 bases). Germline V gene data show CDR1 as SGHTA and CDR2 as FQGNSA. This CDR3 comprises 14 residues. V was shortened by 3 bases and J by 7 bases, with 16 bases between the two germline ends. CDR3: CASSFRLGPGEQYF. CDR3 coding DNA: TGTGCCAGCAGCTTCCGACTAGGACCGGGAGAGCAGTACTTC. Drawing the rest from reference TRBV7-2 and TRBJ2-7, the complete variable domain is GAGVSQSPSNKVTEKGKDVELRCDPISGHTALYWYRQSLGQGLEFLIYFQGNSAPDKSGLPSDRFSAERTGGSVSTLTIQRTQQEDSAVYLCASSFRLGPGEQYFGPGTRLTVT.

This clone was seen a few times. The chain combines TRBV6-1 with TRBJ2-2; the D gene is possibly TRBD2 (6 bases). Germline V gene sequence: CDR1 MNHNS, CDR2 SASEGT. The CDR3 runs to 13 residues. V was pared by 6 bases and J by 4 bases, with 9 bases between. The CDR3 DNA reads TGTGCCAGCAGGTGGAGGGGCACCGGGGAGCTGTTTTTT. Its protein product is CASRWRGTGELFF.

In regard to this clone: The same CDR3 arises from other DNA sequences in this sample as well. The rearrangement joins TRBV5-1 to TRBJ1-2; 7 nucleotides agree with TRBD1. Germline values: CDR1 SGHRS, CDR2 YFSETQ. V was pared by 0 bases and J by 3 bases, with 2 bases of the junction left unmatched. CDR3 size: 14 residues. The CDR3 protein is CASSLGQGDYGYTF. As DNA, the CDR3 is TGCGCCAGCAGCTTGGGACAGGGAGACTATGGCTACACCTTC.

This chain links TRBV2 with TRBJ2-1; a possible D gene is TRBD1 (5 bases). Per the germline V gene, CDR1 is SNHLY and CDR2 is FYNNEI. V was cut by 4 bases and J by 5 bases, with 21 bases left in between. CDR3 size: 17 residues. CDR3 protein: CASSVGLQDDRDNEQFF. In DNA form, the CDR3 reads TGTGCCAGCAGTGTGGGGCTCCAGGATGACCGAGACAATGAGCAGTTCTTC.

V is TRBV27 and J is TRBJ1-2, with 7 bases identical to TRBD1. This CDR3 contains 14 residues. Unmatched junction bases numbered 9, after V lost 10 bases and J lost 1 base. CDR1 and CDR2 (germline): MNHEY, SMNVEV (reference sequence). The CDR3 region has the DNA TGTGCCACCTACCGACAGGGAAGTAACTATGGCTACACCTTC. The encoded protein is CATYRQGSNYGYTF.

This clone was counted a few times. V is TRBV5-4 and J is TRBJ1-5, with a possible D match to TRBD1 (5 bases). This CDR3 is built from 14 residues. The V gene lost 0 bases and the J gene lost 9 bases, with 13 bases spanning the gap. Germline CDR1 is SGHNT and CDR2 is YYREEE (reference sequence). CDR3: CASSLGGVEGPQHF. The DNA of the CDR3 is TGTGCCAGCAGCTTGGGAGGGGTGGAGGGGCCCCAGCATTTT.

The chain is built from TRBV15 and TRBJ2-5; D might be TRBD2 (6 bases). The V gene lost 3 bases and the J gene lost 4 bases, with 12 bases spanning the gap. CDR1 is LNHNV and CDR2 is YYDKDF in the germline V gene (reference sequence). This CDR3 is 14 amino acids long. The CDR3 sequence is CATSRGDGGETQYF. DNA for the CDR3: TGTGCCACCAGCAGGGGGGACGGGGGAGAGACCCAGTACTTC.

There are a few counts of this clone. V usage is TRBV27 and J usage is TRBJ1-6; TRBD1 matches at 11 bases. After removal of 5 bases from V and 7 bases from J, the junction contained 1 base not matched to a gene. The CDR3 runs to 14 residues. CDR1 is MNHEY and CDR2 is SMNVEV in the germline V gene (reference sequence). CDR3 loop: CASSRDRGNSPLHF. In DNA, the CDR3 is TGTGCCAGCAGTCGGGACAGGGGGAATTCACCCCTCCACTTT.

This rearrangement joins TRBV19 to TRBJ2-3; 10 nucleotides match TRBD1. V gave up 8 bases and J gave up 4 bases; unmatched junction bases: 9. The CDR3 length is 15 residues. Germline assignment: CDR1 LNHDA and CDR2 SQIVND (reference sequence). The CDR3 protein is CASQVGTGAPDTQYF. CDR3 nucleotide sequence: TGTGCCAGTCAAGTCGGGACAGGGGCTCCAGATACGCAGTATTTT. The whole variable domain, filled in from reference TRBV19 and TRBJ2-3, reads DGGITQSPKYLFRKEGQNVTLSCEQNLNHDAMYWYRQDPGQGLRLIYYSQIVNDFQKGDIAEGYSVSREKKESFPLTVTSAQKNPTAFYLCASQVGTGAPDTQYFGPGTRLTVL.

The rearrangement links TRBV5-6 to TRBJ2-7; 10 bases match TRBD2. Germline values: CDR1 SGHDT, CDR2 YYEEEE. Trimming cost V 5 bases and J 1 base; bases outside gene matches: 12. This CDR3 region has 17 residues. CDR3: CASSLRPGLASSYEQYF. In DNA form, the CDR3 reads TGTGCCAGCAGTCTACGGCCGGGACTAGCGTCATCCTACGAGCAGTACTTC.

CDR3 sequence reads: CASTLAGGPSEQYF. The DNA of the CDR3 is TGTGCCAGCACTCTAGCGGGGGGGCCGTCCGAGCAGTACTTC. The chain has TRBV2 and TRBJ2-7, with TRBD2 matching over 12 bases. The J segment lost 6 bases and the V segment lost 7 bases, leaving 7 bases of the junction unmatched. The CDR3 covers 14 residues. Germline values: CDR1 SNHLY, CDR2 FYNNEI.

The rearrangement uses TRBV19 and TRBJ2-5, with TRBD1 as a possible D gene (6 bases). Germline CDR1 reads LNHDA; CDR2 reads SQIVND (reference sequence). Trimming shortened V by 4 bases and J by 5 bases, and 17 bases separated the two germline ends. The CDR3 length is 15 residues. CDR3 protein: CASSRRTVGEETQYF. In nucleotides, the CDR3 is TGTGCCAGTAGTAGACGGACAGTCGGGGAGGAGACCCAGTACTTC.

The chain recombines TRBV5-5 with TRBJ2-7; possible D gene TRBD1, 6 bases. Trimming pared 4 bases from V and 2 bases from J, leaving 16 bases between. The CDR3 sequence is 15 residues long. Germline loops: CDR1 SGHKS, CDR2 YYEKEE (reference sequence). CDR3 DNA sequence: TGTGCCAGCAGCCTGAGGGGGACGGCCACCTACGAGCAGTACTTC. This gives the protein CASSLRGTATYEQYF.